This entry describes one T cell receptor (beta chain). This entry belongs to a study of blood T cell repertoires in COVID-19. Study overall: The samples span acute and convalescent COVID-19 from the United States, Italy and Spain.

Cohorts were assigned according to the clinical history that participants reported. All recovered Cohort 3 donors got two negative PCRs, got clearance, or saw symptom resolution. With V trimmed by 6 bases and J by 4 bases, 4 bases remained unmatched. This CDR3 is 14 amino acids long. CDR1 and CDR2 from the germline V gene are SNHLY and FYNNEI. Generated by immunoSEQ multiplex PCR, the TCRdb table keeps only in-frame clones and is missing some. Among a few hundred thousand clones listed, more than 85% were seen once. Sequencing used PBMCs or T cells enriched from blood (not recorded which). This TCR was sampled from an older woman who had recovered from COVID-19. This chain connects TRBV2 to TRBJ2-1, with 9 bases that match TRBD2. The CDR3 protein is CASRGLAGYNEQFF. CDR3 DNA: TGTGCCAGCAGAGGGCTAGCGGGATACAATGAGCAGTTCTTC. Combining the CDR3 with reference TRBV2 and TRBJ2-1 gives the whole variable domain EPEVTQTPSHQVTQMGQEVILRCVPISNHLYFYWYRQILGQKVEFLVSFYNNEISEKSEIFDDQFSVERPDGSNFTLKIRSTKLEDSAMYFCASRGLAGYNEQFFGPGTRLTVL.